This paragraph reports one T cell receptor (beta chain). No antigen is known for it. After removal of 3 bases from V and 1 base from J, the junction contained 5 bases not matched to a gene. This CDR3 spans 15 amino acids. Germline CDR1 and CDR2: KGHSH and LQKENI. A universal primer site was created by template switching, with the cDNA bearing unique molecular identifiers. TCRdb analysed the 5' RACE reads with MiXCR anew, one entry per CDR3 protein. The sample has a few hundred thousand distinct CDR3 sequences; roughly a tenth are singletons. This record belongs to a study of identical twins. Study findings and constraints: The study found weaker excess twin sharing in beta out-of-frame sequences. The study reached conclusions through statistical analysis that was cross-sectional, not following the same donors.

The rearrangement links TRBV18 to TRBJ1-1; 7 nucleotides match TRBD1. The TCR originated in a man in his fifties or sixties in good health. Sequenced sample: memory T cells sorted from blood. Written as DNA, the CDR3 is TGTGCCAGCTCACCGCAAGGGACAGCGAACACTGAAGCTTTCTTT. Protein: CASSPQGTANTEAFF. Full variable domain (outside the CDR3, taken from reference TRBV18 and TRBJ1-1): NAGVMQNPRHLVRRRGQEARLRCSPMKGHSHVYWYRQLPEEGLKFMVYLQKENIIDESGMPKERFSAEFPKEGPSILRIQQVVRGDSAAYFCASSPQGTANTEAFFGQGTRLTVV.